Each of the 20 T cell receptor beta chains below was sequenced from the same sample in a study of blood T cell repertoires in COVID-19 (TCRdb year 2020). The library was made by the immunoSEQ multiplex PCR assay. In TCRdb, the immuneACCESS table is reduced to in-frame sequences with V and J assigned. These tables do not hold every clone; where another copy was compared, an unresolved V gene accounts for under half, and the others remain unexplained. Across this sample there are over 200,000 clones, with around 87% seen only once. The top ten clones comprise approximately 2.2% of the sample. The source material was peripheral blood. The receptors were sampled from a woman aged 45-60 years with acute or convalescent COVID-19.

This clone has more than one count but fewer than ten. Distinct nucleotide sequences in the sample also encode this CDR3. V and J are TRBV24-1 and TRBJ1-5, with TRBD1 matching over 10 bases. Germline V gene lookup returns CDR1 KGHDR and CDR2 SFDVKD. With V trimmed by 3 bases and J by 4 bases, 2 bases remained unmatched. The CDR3 has 15 amino acids. The CDR3 DNA reads as TGTGCCACCAGTGATCCGGGACAGGGGAATCAGCCCCAGCATTTT. This codes for CATSDPGQGNQPQHF.

The chain uses TRBV5-1 and TRBJ2-3; the D is unclear. This CDR3 has 16 residues. Trimming removed 0 bases at V and 1 base at J, with 12 bases between. CDR1 is SGHRS, CDR2 YFSETQ, per germline. The chain's CDR3 is CASSLEAPGGTDTQYF. As DNA, the CDR3 is TGCGCCAGCAGCTTGGAGGCACCTGGAGGCACAGATACGCAGTATTTT.

The chain combines TRBV19 with TRBJ1-4, with 7 positions matching TRBD1. The length of the CDR3 is 12 residues. Germline CDR1 is LNHDA and CDR2 is SQIVND (reference sequence). V shed 8 bases and J 7 bases; nucleotides not matched to a gene: 4. The CDR3 here is CASRDRREKLFF. The CDR3 DNA reads as TGTGCCAGTCGGGACAGACGTGAAAAACTGTTTTTT.

The chain has TRBV19 and TRBJ2-2; tentatively, D is TRBD2 (6 bases). The CDR3 contains 16 residues. Looked up from germline, CDR1 is LNHDA and CDR2 is SQIVND (reference sequence). Trimming removed 7 bases at V and 5 bases at J, with 20 bases between. DNA for the CDR3: TGTGCCAGTACCTATTCTACCGGGAGCGGAACCGGGGAGCTGTTTTTT. It is translated as CASTYSTGSGTGELFF. Filled out from reference TRBV19 and TRBJ2-2, the complete variable domain reads DGGITQSPKYLFRKEGQNVTLSCEQNLNHDAMYWYRQDPGQGLRLIYYSQIVNDFQKGDIAEGYSVSREKKESFPLTVTSAQKNPTAFYLCASTYSTGSGTGELFFGEGSRLTVL.

The chain is built from TRBV19 and TRBJ2-2; TRBD2 matches 7 bases. CDR3 length equals 15 residues. The germline CDR1 and CDR2 sequences are LNHDA and SQIVND (reference sequence). Germline trimming cut 6 bases from V and 4 bases from J; bases unmatched to any gene: 8. The DNA of the CDR3 is TGTGCCAGTAGACCCGGGGCGGGAGCCACCGGGGAGCTGTTTTTT. It yields the protein CASRPGAGATGELFF.

The chain combines TRBV9 with TRBJ1-3, with a possible D match to TRBD1 (5 bases). CDR3 size: 17 residues. Per germline, CDR1 SGDLS and CDR2 YYNGEE. V shed 0 bases and J shed 0 bases, with 13 bases lying between them. The chain's CDR3 is CASSVAPPGNSGNTIYF. CDR3 bases: TGTGCCAGCAGCGTAGCTCCTCCAGGGAACTCTGGAAACACCATATATTTT.

This chain joins TRBV7-2 and TRBJ1-1; D perhaps matches TRBD1 (5 bases). V shed 2 bases and J shed 9 bases, with 10 bases lying between them. Germline V CDR1 and CDR2: SGHTA, FQGNSA. The CDR3 covers 12 residues. The CDR3 sequence: CASSLWAGKAFF. The DNA of the CDR3 is TGTGCCAGCAGCTTATGGGCAGGGAAAGCTTTCTTT.

The chain carries TRBV29-1 and TRBJ1-2; the D gene is possibly TRBD1 (5 bases). The V gene lost 3 bases and the J gene lost 2 bases, with 13 bases spanning the gap. The CDR3 totals 14 residues. CDR1 is SQVTM and CDR2 is ANQGSEA in the germline V gene. CDR3 residues: CSVEKNRRNYGYTF. The CDR3 DNA reads as TGCAGCGTTGAGAAAAACAGGAGAAACTATGGCTACACCTTC.

V and J are TRBV28 and TRBJ2-4; D not resolved. Trimming shortened V by 3 bases and J by 1 base, and 10 bases separated the two germline ends. CDR1 and CDR2 from the germline V gene are MDHEN and SYDVKM. CDR3 size: 15 residues. CDR3: CASSFPSPAKNIQYF. The CDR3 DNA reads as TGTGCCAGCAGTTTTCCCTCTCCGGCCAAAAACATTCAGTACTTC.

Here the CDR3 reads CASSLLPQNRGEQYF. CDR3 nucleotides: TGTGCCAGCAGTTTACTACCCCAGAATCGGGGCGAGCAGTACTTC. J is TRBJ2-7 and V is TRBV28, with a possible D match to TRBD2 (5 bases). V shed 2 bases and J shed 6 bases, with 17 bases lying between them. The CDR3 contains 15 residues. Germline CDR1 reads MDHEN; CDR2 reads SYDVKM.

The genes are TRBV5-1 and TRBJ2-5; 8 nucleotides match TRBD1. The CDR3 sequence is 15 residues long. V shed 0 bases, J shed 5 bases, and the junction held 6 bases outside the gene matches. Germline V lookup: CDR1 SGHRS, CDR2 YFSETQ. CDR3 residues: CASSLALQGGETQYF. DNA of the CDR3: TGCGCCAGCAGCTTGGCATTACAGGGGGGCGAGACCCAGTACTTC.

The J gene is TRBJ2-1, the V gene TRBV9, with 11 bases identical to TRBD2. Germline CDR1 SGDLS, CDR2 YYNGEE. J lost 1 base, V lost 4 bases, and 10 bases had no gene match. The length of the CDR3 is 18 residues. CDR3 sequence: CASSTGTSGRVSYNEQFF. The CDR3, as DNA: TGTGCCAGCAGCACTGGGACTAGCGGAAGAGTGTCCTACAATGAGCAGTTCTTC.

The CDR3 here is CASSVGGPGYTF. DNA for the CDR3: TGCGCCAGCAGTGTCGGGGGGCCTGGCTACACCTTC. The rearrangement links TRBV10-1 to TRBJ1-2; D may be TRBD1 (6 bases). CDR3 length: 12 amino acids. V lost 4 bases, J lost 7 bases, and 10 bases lay in between. Germline CDR1 is WNHNN and CDR2 is SYGVQD (reference sequence).

J is TRBJ1-3 and V is TRBV7-3; D is uncertain. Germline assignment: CDR1 SGHTA and CDR2 FQGTGA. The CDR3 is made up of 14 amino acids. Trimming shortened V by 5 bases and J by 0 bases, and 8 bases separated the two germline ends. CDR3 sequence reads: CASSAGPSGNTIYF. The CDR3 nucleotides are TGTGCCAGCAGCGCGGGTCCCTCTGGAAACACCATATATTTT.

The rearrangement joins TRBV3-1 (or the pseudogene TRBV3-2) to TRBJ2-2; a possible D gene is TRBD1 (5 bases). The ends were cut back, 4 bases at V and 1 base at J, with 7 bases in the middle. This CDR3 has 14 residues. Germline assignment: CDR1 LGHDT and CDR2 YNNKEL (reference sequence). The CDR3 region has the DNA TGTGCCAGCAGCCGTGACAGGAACACCGGGGAGCTGTTTTTT. It codes for CASSRDRNTGELFF.

V usage is TRBV5-6 and J usage is TRBJ2-4, with a weak D call TRBD2 (6 bases). The CDR3 consists of 16 residues. The germline gives CDR1 SGHDT, CDR2 YYEEEE. Trimming cost V 0 bases and J 4 bases, with 14 bases left between them. CDR3 DNA sequence: TGTGCCAGCAGCTTGGGCGGGACGACATATAAAAACATTCAGTACTTC. Translating gives CASSLGGTTYKNIQYF.

This rearrangement joins TRBV6-2 or TRBV6-3 to TRBJ2-3; 10 nucleotides match TRBD1. The V gene end was trimmed by 2 bases and the J gene end by 1 base; junction bases not matched to a gene: 0. Germline CDR1 reads MNHEY; CDR2 reads SVGEGT. This CDR3 region has 15 residues. The CDR3 DNA follows: TGTGCCAGCAGTTACGGGACAGGGGGCACAGATACGCAGTATTTT. This encodes CASSYGTGGTDTQYF.

A word on this clone: At the DNA level, this CDR3 is encoded by other sequences in the same sample as well. This chain joins TRBV7-9 and TRBJ2-7; maybe TRBD1 (6 bases). Between the trimmed V and J ends, which lost 1 base and 1 base, there was a span of 8 bases. The CDR3 runs 14 residues. Germline loops: CDR1 SEHNR, CDR2 FQNEAQ (reference sequence). The CDR3 spells CASSLGTGSYEQYF. CDR3 bases: TGTGCCAGCAGCTTAGGAACAGGGTCCTACGAGCAGTACTTC.

The chain couples TRBV4-3 to TRBJ2-3; weak D call: TRBD1 (6 bases). The V gene's germline CDR1 is LGHNA and CDR2 YSLEER. The ends were cut back, 1 base at V and 3 bases at J, with 14 bases in the middle. The length of the CDR3 is 16 residues. CDR3 residues: CASSQGRPGETDTQYF. The DNA for the CDR3 is TGCGCCAGCAGCCAAGGTCGGCCAGGGGAAACAGATACGCAGTATTTT.

The rearrangement joins TRBV28 to TRBJ2-7; 9 bases are a match to TRBD2. The V and J ends lost 7 bases and 6 bases, in that order; junction bases with no gene match: 13. Germline assignment: CDR1 MDHEN and CDR2 SYDVKM. The CDR3 is made up of 15 amino acids. The CDR3 DNA reads as TGTGCCAGCAAGGGGCCGGGGACTAGCTCTTCCGAGCAGTACTTC. Its translation: CASKGPGTSSSEQYF. Combining the CDR3 with reference TRBV28 and TRBJ2-7 gives the whole variable domain DVKVTQSSRYLVKRTGEKVFLECVQDMDHENMFWYRQDPGLGLRLIYFSYDVKMKEKGDIPEGYSVSREKKERFSLILESASTNQTSMYLCASKGPGTSSSEQYFGPGTRLTVT.